This T cell receptor (beta chain) was recorded in a study of human T cells and chemical hapten exposure. Study overall: On the upper back, patch tests were applied with 0.01% DPC and read at 6 days.

This clonotype was observed many times. Its antigen is still unknown. Overall study results and limits: Donors had alopecia, so their immune response may differ from healthy people's.

Germline CDR1 reads MDHEN; CDR2 reads SYDVKM. The CDR3 length is 15 residues. Trimming removed 2 bases from V and 1 base from J, with 10 bases in between. Using its own MiXCR run on the RACE reads, TCRdb lists one record per CDR3 protein. The sample records some 120,000 distinct CDR3 sequences, over 10% being singletons. Time point meaning: patch test 1, 2 weeks after DPC sensitization. The treatment: therapeutic diphenylcyclopropenone sensitization with weekly scalp DPC. The rearrangement uses TRBV28 and TRBJ2-3, with a possible D match to TRBD2 (6 bases). Sequences were derived from whole blood, sampled in connection with sensitization to the hapten diphenylcyclopropenone (DPC). The source of this sequence is a woman aged 50 to 65 with alopecia areata. Some clones in this sample may be carry-over from other donors' samples. This chain's CDR3 is CASSLRGFGTDTQYF. CDR3 bases: TGTGCCAGCAGTTTACGGGGGTTCGGCACAGATACGCAGTATTTT.